Listed here are 32 T cell receptor beta chains from one sample, sequenced in a study of OX40 agonist ivuxolimab in advanced cancers. Sequencing was performed with immunoSEQ multiplex PCR; in TCRdb, only in-frame clones are kept and a portion is missing. The profile shows about 63,000 clones, roughly nine tenths of them singletons. The source material was CD4+ or CD8+ T cells sorted from blood, sampled in a trial of the OX40 agonist ivuxolimab. These receptors all stem from an adult with an advanced solid tumor such as melanoma, head and neck, liver or kidney cancer.

This clone was seen a few times. In the same sample, other DNA sequences code for this CDR3. The rearrangement joins TRBV27 to TRBJ1-2; no reliable D call. The germline V gene encodes CDR1 MNHEY and CDR2 SMNVEV (reference sequence). V was shortened by 6 bases and J by 3 bases, with 8 bases between the two germline ends. The CDR3 has 12 amino acids. The CDR3 reads CASRGGYYGYTF. DNA for the CDR3: TGTGCCAGCAGGGGTGGCTACTATGGCTACACCTTC.

This clone was detected once. The chain employs TRBV14 and TRBJ2-7; the D gene could be TRBD1 or TRBD2 (5 bases each). V lost 1 base and J lost 3, with 7 bases in between. Germline V gives CDR1 SGHDN, CDR2 FVKESK. CDR3 length equals 13 residues. The CDR3 protein is CASSQGGYYEQYV. CDR3 bases: TGTGCCAGCAGCCAAGGGGGGTACTACGAGCAGTACGTC.

The CDR3 spells CASSDRGLAGPKNIQYF. DNA for the CDR3: TGTGCCAGCAGTGATCGCGGACTAGCGGGGCCCAAAAACATTCAGTACTTC. The V gene is TRBV6-1, the J gene TRBJ2-4, with TRBD2 matching over 12 bases. The germline CDR1 and CDR2 sequences are MNHNS and SASEGT. The CDR3 is made up of 17 amino acids. V was clipped by 3 bases and J by 2 bases; unmatched bases: 5.

The rearrangement joins TRBV2 to TRBJ2-7; the D gene is possibly TRBD2 (6 bases). CDR1 and CDR2 (germline): SNHLY, FYNNEI. The V end was cut by 2 bases, the J end by 7 bases, with 15 bases between. This CDR3 is built from 14 residues. The CDR3 loop is CASSEWQGLGEQYF. The CDR3 coding sequence is TGTGCCAGCAGTGAATGGCAGGGACTCGGTGAGCAGTACTTC. Based on the CDR3 plus reference TRBV2 and TRBJ2-7, the full variable domain is EPEVTQTPSHQVTQMGQEVILRCVPISNHLYFYWYRQILGQKVEFLVSFYNNEISEKSEIFDDQFSVERPDGSNFTLKIRSTKLEDSAMYFCASSEWQGLGEQYFGPGTRLTVT.

This chain connects TRBV2 to TRBJ1-6; TRBD1 matches at 7 bases. This CDR3 has 17 amino acids. Trimming took 3 bases from V and 9 from J; bases not matched to a gene: 14. Germline-derived CDR1 and CDR2 are SNHLY and FYNNEI. The CDR3 DNA reads TGTGCCAGCAGTGAGTTGTCCGGACAGGAAAAGGGTTCACCCCTCCACTTT. This encodes CASSELSGQEKGSPLHF.

V usage is TRBV2 and J usage is TRBJ2-5; 10 bases are shared with TRBD2. Germline loops: CDR1 SNHLY, CDR2 FYNNEI. CDR3 length: 18 residues. V lost 7 bases and J lost 5; bases outside the gene matches: 19. The CDR3 spells CASMMGLAGADGWETQYF. The CDR3 region has the DNA TGTGCCAGCATGATGGGTCTAGCGGGGGCTGACGGGTGGGAGACCCAGTACTTC.

V gene TRBV30 combines with J gene TRBJ2-7, with unresolved D. Germline loops: CDR1 GTSNPN, CDR2 SVGIG (reference sequence). Deletions cut 2 bases from V and 5 bases from J, with 13 bases between. This CDR3 comprises 13 residues. The CDR3 is CAWSPSFPHEQYF. The CDR3 coding sequence is TGTGCCTGGAGTCCTTCATTCCCCCACGAGCAGTACTTC.

V usage is TRBV4-3 and J usage is TRBJ2-2; the D gene is possibly TRBD2 (6 bases). The V end was cut by 2 bases, the J end by 4 bases, with 17 bases between. The germline CDR1 and CDR2 sequences are LGHNA and YSLEER. The CDR3 totals 17 residues. CDR3 protein: CASSQFLSGAGTGELFF. The CDR3 nucleotides are TGCGCCAGCAGCCAATTCTTATCGGGAGCTGGCACCGGGGAGCTGTTTTTT.

This clone was counted a few times. The chain couples TRBV10-3 to TRBJ1-1, with TRBD1 as a possible D gene (6 bases). Trimming removed 10 bases at V and 1 base at J, with 13 bases between. The CDR3 is made up of 13 amino acids. Germline values: CDR1 ENHRY, CDR2 SYGVKD. The CDR3 is CATRDISNTEAFF. CDR3 coding DNA: TGTGCCACCAGGGACATTTCGAACACTGAAGCTTTCTTT.

The chain has TRBV19 and TRBJ1-4, with 11 nucleotides matching TRBD1. Germline V lookup: CDR1 LNHDA, CDR2 SQIVND (reference sequence). The CDR3 covers 14 residues. V lost 6 bases to trimming and J lost 10 bases; unmatched junction nucleotides: 7. As DNA, the CDR3 is TGTGCCAGTAGCCTCCAAGGGACAGGGGGAAAACTGTTTTTT. This encodes CASSLQGTGGKLFF.

This sequence joins TRBV4-3 and TRBJ1-4; tentative D call: TRBD1 (6 bases). This CDR3 comprises 16 residues. Trimming removed 0 bases from V and 5 bases from J, with 13 bases in between. Germline values: CDR1 LGHNA, CDR2 YSLEER. CDR3 protein: CASSQDPGESNEKLFF. In nucleotides, the CDR3 is TGCGCCAGCAGCCAAGATCCAGGGGAATCGAATGAAAAACTGTTTTTT.

The chain combines TRBV2 with TRBJ1-5; the match to TRBD1 covers 8 bases. The CDR3 runs to 14 residues. The V gene's germline CDR1 is SNHLY and CDR2 FYNNEI. V shed 7 bases and J 5 bases; nucleotides not matched to a gene: 7. The CDR3 sequence is CASKRGQGHQPQHF. The CDR3 DNA sequence: TGTGCCAGCAAACGCGGACAGGGTCATCAGCCCCAGCATTTT.

The genes are TRBV28 and TRBJ1-5; D uncertain. CDR3 length: 14 amino acids. Germline assignment: CDR1 MDHEN and CDR2 SYDVKM. The germline V and J ends were trimmed by 3 bases and 2 bases, with 8 bases remaining between them. The CDR3 bases are TGTGCCAGCAGTTTGTATATCGGCAATCAGCCCCAGCATTTT. Residues: CASSLYIGNQPQHF.

In this sample, this clone turned up a few times. The chain has TRBV4-1 and TRBJ2-2; a possible D gene is TRBD1 (5 bases). The CDR3 spans 16 residues. The germline V and J ends were trimmed by 0 bases and 1 base, with 9 bases remaining between them. Germline V gene sequence: CDR1 MGHRA, CDR2 YSYEKL. The CDR3 DNA reads TGCGCCAGCAGCCAAGATTGGCAGGGGAACACCGGGGAGCTGTTTTTT. It translates to CASSQDWQGNTGELFF.

The J gene is TRBJ2-7, the V gene TRBV18, with a tentative D call TRBD2 (6 bases). Germline CDR1 reads KGHSH; CDR2 reads LQKENI. V lost 3 bases to trimming and J lost 1 base, with 16 bases between them. The CDR3 loop spans 16 amino acids. CDR3 in DNA: TGTGCCAGCTCACCCCTGGGTGGGAGGACGTCCTACGAGCAGTACTTC. Translated: CASSPLGGRTSYEQYF.

This clone was counted once. The junction does not match germline at one end; this may be a read error. The rearrangement links TRBV7-7 to TRBJ2-5; 16 bases line up with TRBD2. The germline V gene encodes CDR1 SSHAT and CDR2 FNYEAQ (reference sequence). The CDR3 totals 16 residues. CDR3 DNA sequence: TGTGCTAGCAGCCTGGGACTAGCGGGGGGGCTTGAGACCCAGTACTTC. Encoded protein: CASSLGLAGGLETQYF.

The chain has TRBV9 and TRBJ2-1, with a possible D match to TRBD1 (6 bases). V gave up 1 base and J gave up 3 bases, with 11 bases separating them. CDR3 length: 15 amino acids. The germline gives CDR1 SGDLS, CDR2 YYNGEE. Here the CDR3 reads CASSVQGKSYNEQFF. Written as DNA, the CDR3 is TGTGCCAGCAGCGTACAGGGGAAAAGCTACAATGAGCAGTTCTTC.

The chain uses TRBV29-1 and TRBJ1-1; the D is unclear. V lost 5 bases, J lost 4 bases, and 8 bases lay in between. From germline, CDR1 is SQVTM and CDR2 ANQGSEA. This CDR3 comprises 11 residues. This CDR3 reads CSVPGTTEAFF. The CDR3 coding sequence is TGCAGCGTTCCGGGTACCACTGAAGCTTTCTTT.

The rearrangement uses TRBV19 and TRBJ1-2; D gene ambiguous. There are 15 residues in the CDR3. Trimming removed 0 bases from V and 2 bases from J, with 10 bases in between. Per germline, CDR1 LNHDA and CDR2 SQIVND (reference sequence). The chain's CDR3 is CASSIDFGENYGYTF. CDR3 bases: TGTGCCAGTAGTATAGATTTCGGCGAAAACTATGGCTACACCTTC.

This chain connects TRBV7-9 to TRBJ2-1, with no clear D. The CDR3 spans 13 residues. Looked up from germline, CDR1 is SEHNR and CDR2 is FQNEAQ (reference sequence). V was cut by 5 bases and J by 4 bases, with 9 bases left in between. DNA for the CDR3: TGTGCCAGCAGCGCTGACGGTTACAATGAGCAGTTCTTC. Encoded protein: CASSADGYNEQFF.

The chain joins TRBV6-6 to TRBJ1-2; D remains unclear. CDR3 length: 11 residues. The V gene's germline CDR1 is MNHNY and CDR2 SVGAGI (reference sequence). Trimming removed 4 bases at V and 8 bases at J, with 8 bases between. CDR3 bases: TGTGCCAGCAGTTTGTCGGAGGGCTACACCTTC. Translated: CASSLSEGYTF.

The genes are TRBV9 and TRBJ2-1, with a weak D call TRBD1 (6 bases). Germline V gives CDR1 SGDLS, CDR2 YYNGEE. This CDR3 spans 17 amino acids. The V and J ends lost 8 bases and 2 bases respectively, with 23 bases between them. Written as DNA, the CDR3 is TGTGCCAGTAACTCCGCTTCGCAGGGGATCACCTACAATGAGCAGTTCTTC. Translated: CASNSASQGITYNEQFF.

This clone was seen a handful of times. The identical CDR3 is also encoded by other nucleotide sequences in the sample. V is TRBV27 and J is TRBJ2-1, with D possibly matching TRBD1 (5 bases). Germline V gene sequence: CDR1 MNHEY, CDR2 SMNVEV (reference sequence). The CDR3 spans 14 residues. Deletions cut 6 bases from V and 0 bases from J, with 9 bases between. DNA of the CDR3: TGTGCCAGCAGCAGACAGAGCTCCTACAATGAGCAGTTCTTC. This sequence encodes CASSRQSSYNEQFF.

The rearrangement uses TRBV2 and TRBJ1-6; TRBD1 might be the D (5 bases). With 4 bases removed from V and 5 bases from J, the gap between germline ends came to 21 bases. This CDR3 spans 18 amino acids. Looked up from germline, CDR1 is SNHLY and CDR2 is FYNNEI. CDR3 amino acids: CASSVMEGAGLDNSPLHF. Written as DNA, the CDR3 is TGTGCCAGCAGTGTAATGGAAGGAGCAGGGTTAGATAATTCACCCCTCCACTTT.

J is TRBJ1-6 and V is TRBV6-1; D unclear. The CDR3 is made up of 14 amino acids. Trimming left V 2 bases short and J 5 bases short, with 7 bases between. Germline V gene sequence: CDR1 MNHNS, CDR2 SASEGT. The CDR3 reads CASSERGNNSPLHF. DNA of the CDR3: TGTGCCAGCAGTGAACGAGGGAATAATTCACCCCTCCACTTT.

The genes are TRBV30 and TRBJ1-1; weak D call: TRBD1 (6 bases). In germline, CDR1 is GTSNPN, CDR2 SVGIG (reference sequence). Between the trimmed V and J ends, which lost 2 bases and 1 base, there was a span of 17 bases. The length of the CDR3 is 16 residues. The CDR3 is CAWSIKRTAQNTEAFF. As DNA, the CDR3 is TGTGCCTGGAGTATTAAAAGGACAGCGCAGAACACTGAAGCTTTCTTT.

J is TRBJ2-7 and V is TRBV5-8; D possibly uses TRBD1 or TRBD2 (5 bases each). In germline, CDR1 is SGHTS, CDR2 YDEGEE. This CDR3 is built from 10 residues. The V gene lost 7 bases and the J gene lost 3 bases, with 5 bases spanning the gap. The CDR3 DNA is TGTGCCAGCGGGGGCTACGAGCAGTACGTC. Amino acid sequence: CASGGYEQYV.

This sequence joins TRBV12-5 and TRBJ2-5; D ambiguous. The CDR3 totals 13 residues. CDR1 LGHNT and CDR2 FRNRAP come from the germline V gene. V lost 6 bases, J lost 5 bases, and 13 bases lay in between. As DNA, the CDR3 is TGTGCTAGTGGCTTCAACCTAGAGGAGACCCAGTACTTC. Translated: CASGFNLEETQYF.

V usage is TRBV19 and J usage is TRBJ2-2, with TRBD2 identical over 8 bases. The CDR3 covers 15 residues. Germline values: CDR1 LNHDA, CDR2 SQIVND (reference sequence). Germline trimming cut 3 bases from V and 7 bases from J; bases unmatched to any gene: 7. The CDR3 DNA follows: TGTGCCAGTAGTATCCCCGGGGGGGCCGGCGGGGAGCTGTTTTTT. Residues: CASSIPGGAGGELFF.

V gene TRBV5-6 combines with J gene TRBJ2-1; 8 bases match TRBD2. The CDR3 has 15 residues. The V segment lost 7 bases and the J segment 7 bases; nucleotides outside the gene matches: 13. Per germline, CDR1 SGHDT and CDR2 YYEEEE. The DNA for the CDR3 is TGTGCCAGCGTAATTTCGGGAGGGCCTCGGAATGAGCAGTTCTTC. This gives the protein CASVISGGPRNEQFF.

This chain links TRBV19 with TRBJ2-2; D call uncertain. V shed 3 bases and J shed 2 bases, with 19 bases lying between them. The CDR3 extends over 18 amino acids. Looked up from germline, CDR1 is LNHDA and CDR2 is SQIVND (reference sequence). The CDR3 DNA sequence: TGTGCCAGTAGTATGTTCAGAGAGTTCTCATACAACACCGGGGAGCTGTTTTTT. It is translated as CASSMFREFSYNTGELFF.

The V gene is TRBV7-3, the J gene TRBJ2-1, with 7 nucleotides matching TRBD2. CDR3 length equals 16 residues. The V and J ends lost 2 bases and 5 bases, in that order; junction bases with no gene match: 9. CDR1 is SGHTA and CDR2 is FQGTGA in the germline V gene. This CDR3 is CASSLYLREFNNEQFF. The CDR3, as DNA: TGTGCCAGCAGCTTATATTTGCGGGAGTTCAACAATGAGCAGTTCTTC. Based on the CDR3 plus reference TRBV7-3 and TRBJ2-1, the full variable domain is GAGVSQTPSNKVTEKGKYVELRCDPISGHTALYWYRQSLGQGPEFLIYFQGTGAADDSGLPNDRFFAVRPEGSVSTLKIQRTERGDSAVYLCASSLYLREFNNEQFFGPGTRLTVL.